This TCR beta chain was captured by sequencing in a study of control samples from healthy donors and cancer patients. Sequenced by immunoSEQ multiplex PCR; TCRdb stores in-frame clones only, minus some. The table has about 140,000 clones, about 88% seen once. The origin of this receptor is a woman aged 25-40 years in good health. The source material was blood.

The CDR3 reads CASSQDVGDTEAFF. The CDR3 coding sequence is TGTGCCAGCAGCCAAGATGTCGGGGACACTGAAGCTTTCTTT. J is TRBJ1-1 and V is TRBV14; D uncertain. CDR3 size: 14 residues. CDR1 is SGHDN, CDR2 FVKESK, per germline. Trimming shortened V by 0 bases and J by 3 bases, and 8 bases separated the two germline ends.